The 19 T cell receptor beta chains given below trace back to one sample, sequenced in a study of blood T cell repertoires in COVID-19. Profiled with immunoSEQ multiplex PCR; TCRdb holds only in-frame clones, not every one. The sample has a few hundred thousand clones, 88% seen once. Sequencing was carried out using peripheral blood. These receptors were taken from a woman younger than 45 who had recovered from COVID-19.

This rearrangement joins TRBV2 to TRBJ1-4; no definite D call. Germline-derived CDR1 and CDR2 are SNHLY and FYNNEI. CDR3 length: 17 amino acids. V gave up 4 bases and J gave up 0 bases, with 15 bases separating them. The chain's CDR3 is CASSATNPAATNEKLFF. In DNA, the CDR3 is TGTGCCAGCAGTGCCACCAATCCAGCGGCAACTAATGAAAAACTGTTTTTT.

The rearrangement links TRBV7-8 to TRBJ2-2, with TRBD1 matching over 7 bases. Germline values: CDR1 SGHVS, CDR2 FQNEAQ. The ends lost 1 base at V and 4 bases at J; junction bases unmatched: 3. This CDR3 has 15 amino acids. This CDR3 reads CASSLVQGVTGELFF. In DNA, the CDR3 is TGTGCCAGCAGCTTAGTTCAGGGGGTCACCGGGGAGCTGTTTTTT. Full variable domain (outside the CDR3, taken from reference TRBV7-8 and TRBJ2-2): GAGVSQSPRYKVAKRGQDVALRCDPISGHVSLFWYQQALGQGPEFLTYFQNEAQLDKSGLPSDRFFAERPEGSVSTLKIQRTQQEDSAVYLCASSLVQGVTGELFFGEGSRLTVL.

The J gene is TRBJ1-4, the V gene TRBV5-1, with 8 bases lining up with TRBD1. The V segment lost 4 bases and the J segment 8 bases; nucleotides outside the gene matches: 10. Germline V lookup: CDR1 SGHRS, CDR2 YFSETQ. The length of the CDR3 is 15 residues. The CDR3 region is CASSDPQGAGEKLFF. CDR3 sequence (DNA): TGCGCCAGCAGCGATCCTCAGGGGGCAGGAGAAAAACTGTTTTTT.

The V call is TRBV29-1, the J call TRBJ2-7; 8 nucleotides match TRBD1. This CDR3 is built from 13 residues. The V gene's germline CDR1 is SQVTM and CDR2 ANQGSEA. With 4 bases clipped from V and 2 bases from J, the junction kept 4 bases outside the gene matches. As DNA, the CDR3 is TGCAGCGTTGTGGACAGGGTCGCCTACGAGCAGTACTTC. It encodes CSVVDRVAYEQYF.

This clone was counted a single time. This chain links TRBV19 with TRBJ2-7; 8 bases match TRBD2. The V gene end was trimmed by 8 bases and the J gene end by 2 bases; junction bases not matched to a gene: 2. CDR3 length equals 12 residues. Germline-derived CDR1 and CDR2 are LNHDA and SQIVND (reference sequence). The CDR3 loop reads CASRGGPYEQYF. As DNA, the CDR3 is TGTGCCAGTCGCGGGGGGCCCTACGAGCAGTACTTC.

Concerning this clone: At one of its ends the junction is not consistent with the germline gene, which may arise from a read error. The CDR3 sequence is CASSQGARRTLNTEAFF. CDR3 coding DNA: TGCGCCAGCAGCCAAGGGGCGAGGAGGACTTTGAATACTGAAGCTTTCTTT. The chain uses TRBV4-1 and TRBJ1-1; no clear D. CDR3 length equals 17 residues. Germline V gene sequence: CDR1 MGHRA, CDR2 YSYEKL.

This chain joins TRBV5-1 and TRBJ1-3; 7 positions match TRBD1. The V and J ends lost 0 bases and 2 bases, in that order; junction bases with no gene match: 2. CDR3 length equals 15 residues. Germline V gives CDR1 SGHRS, CDR2 YFSETQ. CDR3 amino acids: CASSLEGGPGNTIYF. In DNA, the CDR3 is TGCGCCAGCAGCTTGGAAGGGGGCCCTGGAAACACCATATATTTT.

This chain links TRBV12-3 or TRBV12-4 with TRBJ2-7; a weak D match, TRBD2 (6 bases). This CDR3 is built from 13 residues. Trimming cost V 6 bases and J 7 bases, with 16 bases left between them. The DNA of the CDR3 is TGTGCCAGCAGGCGGGATCGACGATGGGAGCAGTACTTC. This gives the protein CASRRDRRWEQYF.

V is TRBV10-3 and J is TRBJ2-7, with TRBD2 as a possible D gene (6 bases). There are 14 residues in the CDR3. V was pared by 6 bases and J by 0 bases, with 12 bases between. The germline CDR1 and CDR2 sequences are ENHRY and SYGVKD. CDR3 in amino acids: CAISGTESSYEQYF. The CDR3 bases are TGTGCCATCAGCGGGACTGAAAGCTCCTACGAGCAGTACTTC.

The chain employs TRBV11-2 and TRBJ2-7; the match to TRBD1 covers 7 bases. The germline V gene encodes CDR1 SGHAT and CDR2 FQNNGV. The CDR3 loop spans 13 amino acids. Trimming took 6 bases from V and 5 from J; bases not matched to a gene: 7. DNA for the CDR3: TGTGCCAGCAGTGTGAACAGGGGAGACGAGCAGTACTTC. Encoded protein: CASSVNRGDEQYF.

The CDR3 is CASSLDRGTTDTQYF. The CDR3 nucleotides are TGTGCCAGCAGCTTGGACAGGGGGACGACAGATACGCAGTATTTT. This chain links TRBV5-4 with TRBJ2-3, with TRBD1 matching 8 bases. The CDR3 has 15 residues. The junction had 3 bases not matched to a gene; V was cut back by 0 bases and J by 3 bases. Germline-derived CDR1 and CDR2 are SGHNT and YYREEE (reference sequence).

The chain couples TRBV5-1 to TRBJ2-5; TRBD2 is a possible D gene (6 bases). In germline, CDR1 is SGHRS, CDR2 YFSETQ. With 3 bases removed from V and 3 bases from J, the gap between germline ends came to 12 bases. CDR3 length equals 14 residues. The CDR3 sequence is CASSSGTGEETQYF. CDR3 DNA sequence: TGCGCCAGCAGCTCCGGGACGGGAGAAGAGACCCAGTACTTC. The entire variable domain, with the rest obtained from reference TRBV5-1 and TRBJ2-5, is as follows: KAGVTQTPRYLIKTRGQQVTLSCSPISGHRSVSWYQQTPGQGLQFLFEYFSETQRNKGNFPGRFSGRQFSNSRSEMNVSTLELGDSALYLCASSSGTGEETQYFGPGTRLLVL.

The rearrangement links TRBV5-1 to TRBJ2-3, with 9 bases aligning to TRBD1. J gave up 5 bases and V 0 bases, and 1 base lay outside the gene matches. Germline CDR1 is SGHRS and CDR2 is YFSETQ. This CDR3 contains 14 residues. CDR3 coding DNA: TGCGCCAGCAGCTTGGGGACAGGGGAAGATACGCAGTATTTT. Its protein is CASSLGTGEDTQYF.

The chain combines TRBV2 with TRBJ2-2; possibly TRBD2 for D (5 bases). V dropped 3 bases and J dropped 0 bases, with 8 bases sitting between them. The CDR3 loop spans 15 amino acids. The germline V gene encodes CDR1 SNHLY and CDR2 FYNNEI. The CDR3 loop reads CASSEDWTNTGELFF. DNA for the CDR3: TGTGCCAGCAGTGAGGACTGGACGAACACCGGGGAGCTGTTTTTT.

This clone was found once. This rearrangement joins TRBV18 to TRBJ2-5; 13 positions match TRBD2. V lost 3 bases and J lost 3; bases outside the gene matches: 1. Germline V gene data show CDR1 as KGHSH and CDR2 as LQKENI. This CDR3 region has 15 residues. CDR3 coding DNA: TGTGCCAGCTCACCGGGGACTAGCGGGAAAGAGACCCAGTACTTC. Translation: CASSPGTSGKETQYF. The full variable domain, in which reference TRBV18 and TRBJ2-5 provide the parts outside the CDR3, is NAGVMQNPRHLVRRRGQEARLRCSPMKGHSHVYWYRQLPEEGLKFMVYLQKENIIDESGMPKERFSAEFPKEGPSILRIQQVVRGDSAAYFCASSPGTSGKETQYFGPGTRLLVL.

The gene calls are TRBV15 and TRBJ1-1; unclear D gene. Trimming took 4 bases from V and 1 from J, leaving 13 bases between them. Germline V CDR1 and CDR2: LNHNV, YYDKDF (reference sequence). There are 15 residues in the CDR3. The CDR3 DNA reads TGTGCCACCAGCAACTCCCCCGGGGAGAACACTGAAGCTTTCTTT. The encoded protein is CATSNSPGENTEAFF.

The V and J genes are TRBV18 and TRBJ1-3, with TRBD1 identical over 7 bases. V shed 3 bases, J shed 2 bases, and the junction held 1 base outside the gene matches. Germline V CDR1 and CDR2: KGHSH, LQKENI. The CDR3 has 14 amino acids. CDR3 sequence reads: CASSPGTAGNTIYF. DNA of the CDR3: TGTGCCAGCTCACCTGGGACAGCTGGAAACACCATATATTTT.

The gene calls are TRBV29-1 and TRBJ2-7; D is undetermined. This CDR3 contains 13 residues. The ends were cut back, 4 bases at V and 2 bases at J, with 12 bases in the middle. Germline-derived CDR1 and CDR2 are SQVTM and ANQGSEA. Here the CDR3 reads CSVGLGRAYEQYF. DNA for the CDR3: TGCAGCGTTGGCTTGGGCAGAGCCTACGAGCAGTACTTC.

The chain recombines TRBV19 with TRBJ1-5; 10 positions agree with TRBD1. V was pared by 9 bases and J by 6 bases, with 5 bases of the junction left unmatched. The CDR3 length is 13 residues. Germline assignment: CDR1 LNHDA and CDR2 SQIVND (reference sequence). The chain's CDR3 is CASAGQGGQPQHF. CDR3 DNA sequence: TGTGCCAGCGCCGGACAGGGGGGTCAGCCCCAGCATTTT.